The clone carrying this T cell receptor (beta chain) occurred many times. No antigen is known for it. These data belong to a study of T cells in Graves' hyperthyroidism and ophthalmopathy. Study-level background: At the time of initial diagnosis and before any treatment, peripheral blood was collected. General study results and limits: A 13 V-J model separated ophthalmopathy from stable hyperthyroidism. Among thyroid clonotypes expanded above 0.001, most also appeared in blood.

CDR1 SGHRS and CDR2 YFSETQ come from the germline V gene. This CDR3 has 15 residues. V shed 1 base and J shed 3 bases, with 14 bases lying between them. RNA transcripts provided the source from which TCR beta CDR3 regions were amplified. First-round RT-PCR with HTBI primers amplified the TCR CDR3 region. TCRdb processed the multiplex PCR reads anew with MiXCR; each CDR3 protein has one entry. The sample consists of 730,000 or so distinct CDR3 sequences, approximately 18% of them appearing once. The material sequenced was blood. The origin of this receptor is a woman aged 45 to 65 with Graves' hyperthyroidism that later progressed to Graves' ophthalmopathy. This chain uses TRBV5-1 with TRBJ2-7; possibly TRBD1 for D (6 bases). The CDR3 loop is CASSLNPGDNYEQYF. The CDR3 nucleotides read TGCGCCAGCAGCTTGAATCCCGGGGACAACTACGAGCAGTACTTC. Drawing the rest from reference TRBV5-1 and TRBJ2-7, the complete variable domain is KAGVTQTPRYLIKTRGQQVTLSCSPISGHRSVSWYQQTPGQGLQFLFEYFSETQRNKGNFPGRFSGRQFSNSRSEMNVSTLELGDSALYLCASSLNPGDNYEQYFGPGTRLTVT.